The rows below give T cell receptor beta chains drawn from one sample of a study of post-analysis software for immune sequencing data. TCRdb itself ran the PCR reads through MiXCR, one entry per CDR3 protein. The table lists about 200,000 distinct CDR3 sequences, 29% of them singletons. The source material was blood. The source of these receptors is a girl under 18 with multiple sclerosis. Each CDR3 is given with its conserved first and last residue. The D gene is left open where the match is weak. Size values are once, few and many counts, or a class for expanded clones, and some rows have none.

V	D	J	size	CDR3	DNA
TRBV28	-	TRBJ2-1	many	CASSMLHEGGRYNEQFF	TGTGCCAGCAGTATGCTTCACGAGGGAGGTCGCTACAATGAGCAGTTCTTC
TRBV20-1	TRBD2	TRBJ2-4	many	CSASLPGLGEQYF	TGCAGTGCTAGCCTTCCGGGACTAGGTGAGCAGTACTTC
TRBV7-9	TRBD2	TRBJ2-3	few	CASSSTPPGLVGSTDTQYF	TGTGCCAGCAGCTCGACCCCCCCTGGACTAGTCGGGAGCACAGATACGCAGTATTTT
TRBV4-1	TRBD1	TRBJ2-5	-	CASSQDEVGTGPQETQYF	TGCGCCAGCAGCCAAGATGAAGTCGGGACAGGGCCACAAGAGACCCAGTACTTC
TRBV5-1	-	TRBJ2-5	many	CASSLLSETQYF	TGCGCCAGCAGCTTGTTGTCCGAGACCCAGTACTTC
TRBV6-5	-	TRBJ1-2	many	CASRKQGNYGYTF	TGTGCCAGCCGCAAACAGGGCAACTATGGCTACACCTTC
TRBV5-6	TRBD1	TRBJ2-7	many	CASSLDRGVYEQYF	TGTGCCAGCAGCTTGGACAGGGGGGTGTACGAGCAGTACTTC
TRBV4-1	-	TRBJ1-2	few	CASSQDAEGADGYTF	TGCGCCAGCAGCCAAGACGCCGAGGGCGCGGATGGCTACACCTTC
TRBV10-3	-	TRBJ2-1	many	CAIRFTGNSEQFF	TGTGCCATCAGATTCACAGGGAATAGTGAGCAGTTCTTC
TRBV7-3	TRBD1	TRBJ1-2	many	CASSPRGQGISGYTF	TGTGCCAGCAGCCCCCGGGGACAGGGAATAAGCGGCTACACCTTC
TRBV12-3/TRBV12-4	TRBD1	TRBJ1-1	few	CASIDYRGGYTEAFF	TGTGCCAGCATAGACTACAGAGGGGGCTACACTGAAGCTTTCTTT
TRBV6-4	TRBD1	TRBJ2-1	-	CASSVSTGGRIFF	TGTGCCAGCAGTGTATCGACAGGGGGCCGTATATTCTTC
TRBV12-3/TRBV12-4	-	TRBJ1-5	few	CASSLAFSPQHF	TGTGCCAGCAGTTTAGCGTTTTCGCCCCAGCATTTT
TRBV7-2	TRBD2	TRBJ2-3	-	CASSPSGGAMDTQYF	TGTGCCAGCAGCCCCAGCGGGGGGGCGATGGATACGCAGTATTTT
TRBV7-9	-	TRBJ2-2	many	CASSRLEANTGELFF	TGTGCCAGCAGCCGTTTGGAGGCCAACACCGGGGAGCTGTTTTTT
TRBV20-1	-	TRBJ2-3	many	CSARGRRASTDTQYF	TGCAGTGCTAGAGGAAGGCGGGCTAGCACAGATACGCAGTATTTT
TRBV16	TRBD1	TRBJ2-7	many	CASSPTRTGGHEQYF	TGTGCCAGCAGCCCCACAAGGACAGGCGGACACGAGCAGTACTTC
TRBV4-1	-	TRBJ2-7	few	CASSQDPTGEGGEQYF	TGCGCCAGCAGCCAAGATCCCACAGGCGAAGGAGGCGAGCAGTACTTC